Below are 5 T cell receptor beta chains sequenced from a single sample in a study of stem cell transplantation in POMP-related autoinflammatory disease. Assay: immunoSEQ multiplex PCR; the TCRdb copy retains only in-frame clones and omits some. Among tens of thousands of clones listed, approximately 91% were seen once. The starting material was CD4+ T cells from PBMCs, obtained after stem cell transplantation. Every receptor here comes from a human patient with POMP-related autoinflammation and immune dysregulation (PRAID). T cells may partly derive from the graft donor.

Details on this clone: Different DNA sequences within this sample yield the same CDR3. This chain uses TRBV5-1 with TRBJ1-1; no firm D call. CDR1 and CDR2 from the germline V gene are SGHRS and YFSETQ. The CDR3 runs to 14 residues. V lost 0 bases to trimming and J lost 1 base, with 7 bases between them. CDR3 region: CASSLEGGNTEAFF. DNA of the CDR3: TGCGCCAGCAGCTTGGAAGGCGGGAACACTGAAGCTTTCTTT.

The chain has TRBV28 and TRBJ2-7; 8 bases agree with TRBD1. Germline trimming cut 3 bases from V and 6 bases from J; bases unmatched to any gene: 10. Germline CDR1 MDHEN, CDR2 SYDVKM. The CDR3 has 15 amino acids. The CDR3 region has the DNA TGTGCCAGCAGTTTCACGACAGGGGTTTGGGCCGAGCAGTACTTC. Its protein is CASSFTTGVWAEQYF.

The gene calls are TRBV6-5 and TRBJ1-3; 9 nucleotides match TRBD1. CDR1 MNHEY and CDR2 SVGAGI come from the germline V gene. The CDR3 consists of 13 residues. With 6 bases clipped from V and 4 bases from J, the junction kept 1 base outside the gene matches. As DNA, the CDR3 is TGTGCCAGCAGAACAGGGGGCGGAAACACCATATATTTT. This translates into CASRTGGGNTIYF.

This clone was counted once. The chain has TRBV20-1 and TRBJ1-2; TRBD1 matches 7 bases. The CDR3 is made up of 11 amino acids. The germline gives CDR1 DFQATT, CDR2 SNEGSKA (reference sequence). With V trimmed by 5 bases and J by 8 bases, 5 bases remained unmatched. CDR3 region: CSAYDREGYTF. CDR3 bases: TGCAGTGCTTACGACAGGGAAGGCTACACCTTC.

The V gene is TRBV27, the J gene TRBJ1-6; tentative D call: TRBD1 (6 bases). The CDR3 runs 13 residues. Germline lookup yields CDR1 MNHEY and CDR2 SMNVEV (reference sequence). V lost 7 bases and J lost 6, with 10 bases in between. CDR3 protein: CASTWGLNSPLHF. CDR3 coding DNA: TGTGCCAGCACCTGGGGGCTTAATTCACCCCTCCACTTT.